This T cell receptor beta chain was obtained from a study of vaccination and CD4 T cells after COVID-19. Study context: Blood was drawn a median roughly 68 days post second dose, range 14 to 241.

Regarding this clonotype: Its antigen remains unknown.

The treatment is: approximately nine-day PBMC culture with coronavirus spike peptide pools or control peptides (ViraFEST assay). At the Johns Hopkins FTIC core, DNA taken from cultured CD4+ T cells was sequenced by way of the Oncomine TCR Beta short-read assay. From the PCR reads, TCRdb called clonotypes with MiXCR, one entry per CDR3 protein. Of 20,000 to 25,000 distinct CDR3 sequences in the sample, roughly two thirds are singletons; the top ten hold about a sixth. The CDR3 runs to 16 residues. V was pared by 4 bases and J by 5 bases, with 20 bases between. Per germline, CDR1 ENHRY and CDR2 SYGVKD.

The rearrangement joins TRBV10-3 to TRBJ1-2; D is possibly TRBD1 (5 bases). The sequences come from CD4+ T cells from blood, cultured in vitro, collected after SARS-CoV-2 vaccination. This receptor was identified in a human donor who received a COVID-19 vaccine. This CDR3 is CAISVSREPSEYGYTF. DNA of the CDR3: TGTGCCATCAGTGTGTCCAGGGAGCCGTCAGAATATGGCTACACCTTC.